This T cell receptor beta chain emerged from a study of T cell repertoires in cytomegalovirus infection. The ends lost 3 bases at V and 2 bases at J; junction bases unmatched: 7. The CDR3 consists of 17 residues. Germline CDR1 and CDR2: SEHNR and FQNEAQ (reference sequence). The study's findings and limits: Dominant in the ex vivo response were TCR beta clonotypes restricted by HLA-C and specific for CMV.

This clonotype was found a few times. The antigen remains unidentified. TCRdb itself ran the reads through MiXCR, one entry per CDR3 protein. Of more than 250,000 distinct CDR3 sequences listed, approximately 15% are singletons. This rearrangement joins TRBV7-9 to TRBJ2-6; TRBD1 agrees at 7 bases. The sequenced sample consisted of PBMCs. This receptor was identified in a human donor in good health (CMV status not recorded). Some clones in this sample may be carry-over from other donors' samples. The CDR3 loop reads CASSFRDRETGANVLTF. The CDR3 DNA reads as TGTGCCAGCAGCTTTAGAGACAGGGAAACTGGGGCCAACGTCCTGACTTTC.